These T cell receptor beta chains were read from a single sample in a study of blood T cells in healthy people across ages. TCRdb independently ran MiXCR on the 5' RACE reads; one entry per CDR3 protein. The table has hundreds of thousands of distinct CDR3 sequences, approximately 29% seen once. The sequenced sample was blood. These receptors all come from an elderly woman in good health. CDR3s include the opening cysteine and the closing phenylalanine or tryptophan. A D gene is named only where the DNA matches it firmly. Where a row states a size, it is once, few, many or the class of an expanded clone; other rows omit it.

D gene	J gene	V gene	clone size	CDR3 DNA	CDR3 protein
TRBD2	TRBJ2-3	TRBV9	NA	TGTGTCAGCGGCCCCGCACCGGGACTAACGGGGGGGTTGACGAGCACAGATACGCAGTATTTT	CVSGPAPGLTGGLTSTDTQYF
NA	TRBJ2-1	TRBV7-7	many	TGTGCTAGCAGCTTATCCGTTGGGGCCCATAGCCACAATGAGCAGTTCTTC	CASSLSVGAHSHNEQFF
TRBD1	TRBJ2-7	TRBV5-1	NA	TGCGCCAGCAGCTGGGACAGTGGAGACGAGCAGTACTTC	CASSWDSGDEQYF
NA	TRBJ2-7	TRBV20-1	many	TGCAGTTGGTTGGTCGGACCCTACGAGCAGTACTTC	CSWLVGPYEQYF
TRBD2	TRBJ2-3	TRBV6-1	NA	TGTGCCAGCCGAAACCGAAGACTAGCGGGAGCGACAGATACGCAGTATTTT	CASRNRRLAGATDTQYF
TRBD2	TRBJ2-5	TRBV5-1	NA	TGCGCCGGCGGCCCGGGGGGAGGAGAGACCCAGTACTTC	CAGGPGGGETQYF
TRBD2	TRBJ2-1	TRBV27	NA	TGTGCCAGCAGTTTGGACACTAGCGGGAGTACCTACAATGAGCAGTTCTTC	CASSLDTSGSTYNEQFF
NA	TRBJ1-2	TRBV6-5	many	TGTGCCAGCAGTCTCCTGGTATCCAGGGCCTATGGCTACACCTTC	CASSLLVSRAYGYTF
TRBD1	TRBJ2-5	TRBV7-9	many	TGTGCCAGCAGCCAGGGACAGCCTGGGGGTGAGACCCAGTACTTC	CASSQGQPGGETQYF
NA	TRBJ1-1	TRBV5-1	few	TGCGCCAGCAGCCCACAGGGCTCCTACACTGAAGCTTTCTTT	CASSPQGSYTEAFF
NA	TRBJ1-1	TRBV7-9	NA	TGTGCCAGCAGCGCCAGGGTCGGCGACACTGAAGCTTTCTTT	CASSARVGDTEAFF
TRBD1	TRBJ2-1	TRBV5-1	many	TGCGCCGGCAGCTTGGGGGACAGGGCGTACAATGAGCAGTTCTTC	CAGSLGDRAYNEQFF
TRBD2	TRBJ2-7	TRBV2	many	TGTGCCAGCTCAGCAGCGGGGGCATACGAGCAGTACTTC	CASSAAGAYEQYF
TRBD1	TRBJ1-5	TRBV12-3/TRBV12-4	NA	TGTGCCAGCAGTCAAGGACAGGGGACGGGTCCCCAGCATTTT	CASSQGQGTGPQHF
TRBD2	TRBJ2-1	TRBV12-3/TRBV12-4	many	TGTGCCAGCAGTTTACTCGCGGGGGGTCACAATGAGCAGTTCTTC	CASSLLAGGHNEQFF
TRBD2	TRBJ2-1	TRBV12-3/TRBV12-4	many	TGTGCCAGCATGCGGGGGGGCCGTGATGAGCAGTTCTTC	CASMRGGRDEQFF
NA	TRBJ1-2	TRBV7-2	many	TGTGCCAGCAGCTTAGATCTAGGAGACATCTATGGCTACACCTTC	CASSLDLGDIYGYTF
TRBD2	TRBJ2-1	TRBV5-1	few	TGCGCCAGCAGCTTGGCTGGGCTAGCGGGGGGGAGCTCCTACAATGAGCAGTTCTTC	CASSLAGLAGGSSYNEQFF
NA	TRBJ2-1	TRBV28	many	TGTGCCAGCAGTTTTTTGGATCGGGAAGACAATGAGCAGTTCTTC	CASSFLDREDNEQFF
TRBD2	TRBJ2-1	TRBV28	many	TGCGCCAGCAGCCCCCAGCGGGGGGGCTACAATGAGCAGTTCTTC	CASSPQRGGYNEQFF
NA	TRBJ1-2	TRBV2	many	TGTGCCAGCAGGGCCCTTTACAGGGTGGAAGATGGCTACACCTTC	CASRALYRVEDGYTF
TRBD2	TRBJ2-7	TRBV20-1	many	TGCAGTGCTACAGACCGGACTAGCGGGGGCCCGATCTACGAGCAGTACTTC	CSATDRTSGGPIYEQYF
NA	TRBJ1-2	TRBV2	few	TGTGCCAGCAGTCATACCGGACAGCCGCGCGACTATGGCTACACCTTC	CASSHTGQPRDYGYTF
TRBD1	TRBJ1-2	TRBV28	NA	TGTGCCAGCAGTTCGCAGGGGGCGGGAGGCCACACCTTC	CASSSQGAGGHTF
NA	TRBJ1-1	TRBV19	NA	TGTGCCACCCAAAATTGGGTTGGCACTGAAGCTTTCTTT	CATQNWVGTEAFF
TRBD1	TRBJ2-5	TRBV20-1	many	TGCAGTGCTGAGGGGACAGGGGGCGAGAAGACCCAGTACTTC	CSAEGTGGEKTQYF
NA	TRBJ1-1	TRBV5-1	once	TGCGCCAGCAGCCGGGTGGCAGGGCTGGGCACTGAAGCTTTCTTT	CASSRVAGLGTEAFF
NA	TRBJ2-4	TRBV21-1	NA	TGTGCCAGCAGTCGCCCCAAGGAGACACTAGCCAAAAACATTCAGTACTTC	CASSRPKETLAKNIQYF
TRBD2	TRBJ2-5	TRBV5-1	many	TGCGCCAGCAGCTTGGTTACTAGCGGGGGGCTTTCTCAAGAGACCCAGTACTTC	CASSLVTSGGLSQETQYF
NA	TRBJ1-2	TRBV4-3	NA	TGCGCCAGCGGCCAAGATGCGGGATATGGCTACACCTTC	CASGQDAGYGYTF
NA	TRBJ1-2	TRBV2	few	TGTGCCAGCAGTGAGGCAGCTAACTATGGCTACACCTTC	CASSEAANYGYTF
NA	TRBJ2-1	TRBV7-2	NA	TGTGCCAGCAGCTTAGAAGGTTCGGTAATATACAATGAGCAGTTCTTC	CASSLEGSVIYNEQFF
NA	TRBJ1-6	TRBV30	NA	TGTGCCTGGAGGGATGTGGGGGGGAATTCACCCCTCCACTTT	CAWRDVGGNSPLHF
TRBD2	TRBJ2-3	TRBV25-1	many	TGTGCCAGCAGTGAATATGGGCCTTGGACTAGCGGGGGAATAGATACGCAGTATTTT	CASSEYGPWTSGGIDTQYF
TRBD2	TRBJ2-7	TRBV9	many	TGTGCCAGCAGCGGGGAGGGTAGGGCTTCCTACGAGCAGTACTTC	CASSGEGRASYEQYF
NA	TRBJ1-5	TRBV24-1	few	TGTGCCACCAGTGATCGGGACCGAACAGACAATCAGCCCCAGCATTTT	CATSDRDRTDNQPQHF
TRBD2	TRBJ2-5	TRBV15	many	TGTGCCACCAGCAGCTTAGCGGGGGCCCACGAGACCCAGTACTTC	CATSSLAGAHETQYF
NA	TRBJ1-2	TRBV12-3/TRBV12-4	NA	TGTGCCAGCAGTTTCGGGGGAGGCGGCTGCACCTTC	CASSFGGGGCTF
NA	TRBJ1-2	TRBV5-5	many	TGTGCCAGCAGCTATATGGGGCAGGACTATGGCTACACCTTC	CASSYMGQDYGYTF
NA	TRBJ1-6	TRBV12-3/TRBV12-4	NA	TGTGCCAGCAAGCCCCCAGGGGATAATTCACCCCTCCACTTT	CASKPPGDNSPLHF
NA	TRBJ1-1	TRBV5-5	few	TGTGCCAGCAGCTCAAGGGGCCTGAACACTGAAGCTTTCTTT	CASSSRGLNTEAFF
NA	TRBJ2-3	TRBV6-1	NA	TGTGCCAGCAGTGGGACTTCCACTAGCACAGATACGCAGTATTTT	CASSGTSTSTDTQYF
NA	TRBJ2-7	TRBV5-5	many	TGTGCCAGCAGCTTGGGGCAGTCTCCCTACGAGCAGTACTTC	CASSLGQSPYEQYF
TRBD1	TRBJ1-1	TRBV4-2	few	TGTGCCAGCAGCCCCGAGACAGGGGGCGTAACTGAAGCTTTCTTT	CASSPETGGVTEAFF
NA	TRBJ2-5	TRBV5-1	many	TGCGCCAGCAGCTTGAGGGGTTTTTTCCAAGAGACCCAGTACTTC	CASSLRGFFQETQYF
TRBD1	TRBJ1-1	TRBV2	few	TGTGCCAGCAGTCAACGATTGGACAGGGGATACACTGAAGCTTTCTTT	CASSQRLDRGYTEAFF
NA	TRBJ1-1	TRBV15	few	TGTGCCACCAGCAGAGGCGGCAGGGTGAACACTGAAGCTTTCTTT	CATSRGGRVNTEAFF
TRBD2	TRBJ2-5	TRBV3-1	few	TGTGCCAGCAGCCCCCGAGCGGGGGGGCAAAATGAGCAGTACTTC	CASSPRAGGQNEQYF
NA	TRBJ1-5	TRBV28	NA	TGTGCCAGCAGTTTCCTGAGGGGCGCAGGTCAGCCCCAGCATTTT	CASSFLRGAGQPQHF
NA	TRBJ1-1	TRBV7-8	many	TGTGCCAGCAGCTTAGAAATACGGACAAAAGAAGCTTTCTTT	CASSLEIRTKEAFF
NA	TRBJ1-1	TRBV5-6	NA	TGTGCCAGCAGCTATTGGAGCGCTGAAGCTTTCTTT	CASSYWSAEAFF
NA	TRBJ2-7	TRBV5-6	many	TGTGCCAGCAGCTTGGGAGGGGCACCTTACTACGAGCAGTACTTC	CASSLGGAPYYEQYF
NA	TRBJ1-3	TRBV3-1	NA	TGTGCCAGCAGCCATCTATTTGGTTTCTCTGGAAACACCATATATTTT	CASSHLFGFSGNTIYF
TRBD2	TRBJ2-3	TRBV20-1	many	TGCAGTGCTGGGAGGGAGGGTGGCGTTAGCACAGATACGCAGTATTTT	CSAGREGGVSTDTQYF